What follows are 2 T cell receptor beta chains derived from one specimen sequenced in a study of tumor-infiltrating lymphocytes in localized non-small cell lung cancer. TCRdb's table, derived via immunoSEQ multiplex PCR, lists solely in-frame clones and lacks some. In the table there are over 7,000 clones, roughly three quarters of which are singletons. Material for sequencing was uninvolved lung tissue not adjacent to the tumor. The receptors here all came from a human donor with non-small cell lung cancer.

The CDR3 bases are TGTGCCAGCGGCAGAGACTCTGGAAACACCATATATTTT. It translates to CASGRDSGNTIYF. The chain has TRBV9 and TRBJ1-3, with D unresolved. This CDR3 has 13 amino acids. Germline V gives CDR1 SGDLS, CDR2 YYNGEE. The V end was cut by 7 bases, the J end by 0 bases, with 8 bases between.

The rearrangement joins TRBV7-8 to TRBJ2-5; D not certain. V was pared by 1 base and J by 0 bases, with 6 bases between. CDR3 length equals 14 residues. Germline values: CDR1 SGHVS, CDR2 FQNEAQ. The CDR3, as DNA: TGTGCCAGCAGCTTAGAAGTGTACCAAGAGACCCAGTACTTC. As protein: CASSLEVYQETQYF. The full variable domain, its missing parts supplied by reference TRBV7-8 and TRBJ2-5, is GAGVSQSPRYKVAKRGQDVALRCDPISGHVSLFWYQQALGQGPEFLTYFQNEAQLDKSGLPSDRFFAERPEGSVSTLKIQRTQQEDSAVYLCASSLEVYQETQYFGPGTRLLVL.